These 15 T cell receptor beta chains were sequenced from one sample in a study of T cell responses to AZD1222 COVID-19 vaccine. TCRdb's table, derived via immunoSEQ multiplex PCR, lists solely in-frame clones and lacks some. The sample records over 85,000 clones, around 90% being singletons. Sequencing was performed on peripheral blood, taken on day 0 of AZD1222 vaccination. These TCRs come from an adult in good health.

The table lists this clone with a few counts. The gene calls are TRBV29-1 and TRBJ1-2; 8 bases line up with TRBD1. After removal of 8 bases from V and 7 bases from J, the junction contained 12 bases not matched to a gene. Germline CDR1 reads SQVTM; CDR2 reads ANQGSEA. The length of the CDR3 is 13 residues. The CDR3 is CSLSSTGESGYTF. For the CDR3, the DNA is TGCAGCTTAAGTTCGACAGGGGAGAGTGGCTACACCTTC.

CDR3 sequence (DNA): TGTGCCAGCAGCTTAGCTATCGGGGGGCTAGGTACTGAAGCTTTCTTT. Its protein product is CASSLAIGGLGTEAFF. This chain links TRBV7-2 with TRBJ1-1; D is possibly TRBD1 (6 bases). V lost 0 bases and J 5 bases, leaving 16 bases between the germline ends. Germline assignment: CDR1 SGHTA and CDR2 FQGNSA. The CDR3 contains 16 residues.

The chain couples TRBV2 to TRBJ2-1; maybe TRBD1 (5 bases). Looked up from germline, CDR1 is SNHLY and CDR2 is FYNNEI. The CDR3 consists of 15 residues. Trimming pared 4 bases from V and 5 bases from J, leaving 15 bases between. CDR3 nucleotide sequence: TGTGCCAGCAGTGGTGGGGCATGGTCGAACAATGAGCAGTTCTTC. Its protein product is CASSGGAWSNNEQFF.

DNA of the CDR3: TGTGCCATCCAGGGTACCACAGATACGCAGTATTTT. Protein sequence: CAIQGTTDTQYF. The chain is built from TRBV24-1 and TRBJ2-3, with D possibly matching TRBD1 (5 bases). CDR3 size: 12 residues. V lost 11 bases and J lost 2, with 10 bases in between. Germline values: CDR1 KGHDR, CDR2 SFDVKD.

This chain's CDR3 is CASSLEARGVWADTQYF. CDR3 nucleotide sequence: TGTGCCAGCAGCTTAGAAGCCCGTGGAGTGTGGGCAGATACGCAGTATTTT. This chain connects TRBV7-2 to TRBJ2-3; D remains ambiguous. Germline V gene lookup returns CDR1 SGHTA and CDR2 FQGNSA. The CDR3 contains 17 residues. Trimming took off 1 base at V and 4 bases at J, with 18 bases between the two ends.

This clone was recorded only once. The chain employs TRBV19 and TRBJ1-5; D is perhaps TRBD1 (5 bases). This CDR3 spans 15 amino acids. From germline, CDR1 is LNHDA and CDR2 SQIVND (reference sequence). V was trimmed by 2 bases and J by 1 base, leaving 9 bases between them. CDR3 protein: CASSIQGGSNQPQHF. The CDR3 bases are TGTGCCAGTAGTATACAGGGAGGAAGCAATCAGCCCCAGCATTTT.

This chain connects TRBV9 to TRBJ1-4; TRBD1 matches at 8 bases. With 3 bases clipped from V and 5 bases from J, the junction kept 6 bases outside the gene matches. Germline-derived CDR1 and CDR2 are SGDLS and YYNGEE. The CDR3 extends over 15 amino acids. CDR3 region: CASSARDRLNEKLFF. CDR3 in DNA: TGTGCCAGCAGCGCCCGGGACAGGTTAAATGAAAAACTGTTTTTT.

This rearrangement joins TRBV6-4 to TRBJ2-1; 12 positions match TRBD2. The junction had 8 bases not matched to a gene; V was cut back by 3 bases and J by 8 bases. CDR3 length equals 16 residues. Per the germline V gene, CDR1 is MRHNA and CDR2 is SNTAGT. CDR3 protein: CASSESGTSGWHEQFF. The CDR3 bases are TGTGCCAGCAGTGAGTCCGGGACTAGCGGGTGGCATGAGCAGTTCTTC.

This chain uses TRBV7-8 with TRBJ1-6, with D possibly being TRBD1 (5 bases). Trimming stripped 5 bases from V and 12 bases from J, with 14 bases between. The germline gives CDR1 SGHVS, CDR2 FQNEAQ. This CDR3 is built from 13 residues. CDR3 in DNA: TGTGCCAGCAGCCTACTAGGGGAGGGACCCCTCCACTTT. This codes for CASSLLGEGPLHF.

This clone was detected only once. The chain has TRBV5-1 and TRBJ2-3; TRBD2 matches at 12 bases. CDR3 length: 16 amino acids. CDR1 and CDR2 from the germline V gene are SGHRS and YFSETQ. After removal of 0 bases from V and 4 bases from J, the junction contained 3 bases not matched to a gene. CDR3 sequence (DNA): TGCGCCAGCAGCTTGGTGACTAGCGGGAGTGCAGATACGCAGTATTTT. Amino acid sequence: CASSLVTSGSADTQYF. The variable domain in full, completed from reference TRBV5-1 and TRBJ2-3, reads KAGVTQTPRYLIKTRGQQVTLSCSPISGHRSVSWYQQTPGQGLQFLFEYFSETQRNKGNFPGRFSGRQFSNSRSEMNVSTLELGDSALYLCASSLVTSGSADTQYFGPGTRLTVL.

V gene TRBV11-3 combines with J gene TRBJ2-3, with D uncertain. This CDR3 comprises 14 residues. The germline CDR1 and CDR2 sequences are SGHNT and YENEEA. V lost 6 bases and J lost 2, with 12 bases in between. The CDR3 DNA reads as TGTGCCAGCAGTGAAGGGTACCCCACAGATACGCAGTATTTT. It codes for CASSEGYPTDTQYF.

The chain employs TRBV27 and TRBJ2-1, with TRBD2 as a possible D gene (6 bases). CDR1 MNHEY and CDR2 SMNVEV come from the germline V gene (reference sequence). Trimming shortened V by 6 bases and J by 8 bases, and 20 bases separated the two germline ends. The CDR3 totals 15 residues. As DNA, the CDR3 is TGTGCCAGCAGGGAGCGGGCCTCCCTAAAGGATGAGCAGTTCTTC. Translation: CASRERASLKDEQFF.

This clone was seen a few times. This rearrangement joins TRBV7-2 to TRBJ1-4; 7 bases line up with TRBD1. The J segment lost 6 bases and the V segment lost 5 bases, leaving 9 bases of the junction unmatched. The CDR3 is 15 residues long. Germline V gives CDR1 SGHTA, CDR2 FQGNSA. CDR3 nucleotides: TGTGCCAGCAGCCCCCAGGCAGGGGGGGATGAAAAACTGTTTTTT. Its protein product is CASSPQAGGDEKLFF.

The chain couples TRBV7-2 to TRBJ2-7, with D perhaps TRBD2 (5 bases). The length of the CDR3 is 16 residues. CDR1 and CDR2 (germline): SGHTA, FQGNSA. With 3 bases removed from V and 5 bases from J, the gap between germline ends came to 20 bases. CDR3 nucleotides: TGTGCCAGCAGCTTTGATGGCAGCGGATCTCTAAACGAGCAGTACTTC. Its protein product is CASSFDGSGSLNEQYF.

The V and J genes are TRBV19 and TRBJ1-2, with 12 nucleotides matching TRBD1. Germline V gene sequence: CDR1 LNHDA, CDR2 SQIVND (reference sequence). This CDR3 has 17 amino acids. V lost 5 bases to trimming and J lost 2 bases; unmatched junction nucleotides: 9. CDR3 DNA sequence: TGTGCCAGTAGTGGACCCGGAGGGACAGGGGGCAACTATGGCTACACCTTC. This sequence encodes CASSGPGGTGGNYGYTF.